This T cell receptor (beta chain) was identified during a study of T-cell memory formation after mild COVID-19. Deletions cut 0 bases from V and 4 bases from J, with 13 bases between. Germline V gene lookup returns CDR1 SGHDT and CDR2 YYEEEE. The CDR3 extends over 15 amino acids. The sample holds a few counts of this clonotype. One entry per CDR3 protein results from TCRdb running MiXCR on the 5' RACE reads. The sample consists of around 530,000 distinct CDR3 sequences, approximately 21% of them appearing once. The sequencing sample was made of PBMCs or a T cell subset sorted from them (not recorded which). The sequence came from an adult woman who had mild COVID-19 (a few samples of this study predate the infection). Cell type and time point are not known. V is TRBV5-6 and J is TRBJ1-1; D unresolved. In DNA, the CDR3 is TGTGCCAGCAGCTTGGCCGCACGGAGGCCCACTGAAGCTTTCTTT. The encoded protein is CASSLAARRPTEAFF.